The entry below describes one TCR beta chain. The CDR3 extends over 16 amino acids. Trimming took 0 bases from V and 1 from J, leaving 11 bases between them. Looked up from germline, CDR1 is LGHNA and CDR2 is YSLEER. The source of the sample is a study of T-cell memory formation after mild COVID-19. TCRdb ran MiXCR on the 5' RACE reads and lists one entry per CDR3 protein. Among about 82,000 distinct CDR3 sequences listed, 9.5% to 15% were seen once. What was sequenced was PBMCs or a T cell subset sorted from them (not recorded which). The source is a man aged 18 to 29 who had mild COVID-19 (a few samples of this study predate the infection). Cell type and time point are not known. This chain uses TRBV4-3 with TRBJ2-3; unclear D gene. This chain's CDR3 is CASSQDLDGRTDTQYF. The CDR3 DNA is TGCGCCAGCAGCCAAGATTTGGACGGACGCACAGATACGCAGTATTTT.